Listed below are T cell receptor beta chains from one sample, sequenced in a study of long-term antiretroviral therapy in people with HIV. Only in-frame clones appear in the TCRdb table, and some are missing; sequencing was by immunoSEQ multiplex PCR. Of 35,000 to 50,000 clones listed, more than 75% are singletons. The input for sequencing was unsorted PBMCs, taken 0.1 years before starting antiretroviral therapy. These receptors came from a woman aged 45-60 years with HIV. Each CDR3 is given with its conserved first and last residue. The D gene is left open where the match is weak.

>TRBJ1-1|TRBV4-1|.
TGCGCCAGCAGCCAAGATATAGTGAACACTGAAGCTTTCTTT
CASSQDIVNTEAFF
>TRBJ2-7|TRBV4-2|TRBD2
TGTGCCAGCAGCCAAGATCGGGGGGTAGGCGAGCAGTACTTC
CASSQDRGVGEQYF
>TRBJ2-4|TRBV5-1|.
TGCGCCAGCAGCCCTATTTACAGGGTCGCCAAAAACATTCAGTACTTC
CASSPIYRVAKNIQYF
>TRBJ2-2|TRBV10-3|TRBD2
TGTGCCATCAGTGGCGGGGGGGTCATAGCCGGGGAGCTGTTTTTT
CAISGGGVIAGELFF
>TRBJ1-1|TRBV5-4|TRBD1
TGTGCCAGCAGCGCCGGGACAGGAGTATCTGAAGCTTTCTTT
CASSAGTGVSEAFF
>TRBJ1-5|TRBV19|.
TGTGCTACGGGGACTAATAGCAATCAGCCCCAGCATTTT
CATGTNSNQPQHF
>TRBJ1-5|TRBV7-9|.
TGTGCCAGCAGTGGTAGCAATCAGCCCCAGCATTTT
CASSGSNQPQHF
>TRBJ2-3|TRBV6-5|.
TGTGCCAGCAGTTACCGGACTTCGGGCACGCAGTATTTT
CASSYRTSGTQYF
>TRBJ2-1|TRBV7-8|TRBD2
TGTGCCAGCAGCTCCAGAAGCGGGGGTGAGCAGTTCTTC
CASSSRSGGEQFF
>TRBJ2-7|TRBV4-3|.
TGCGCCAGCAGCCAAGAGTTTGGGGGGACCTTATACTACGAGCAGTACTTC
CASSQEFGGTLYYEQYF
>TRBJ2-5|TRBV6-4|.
TGTGCCAGCAGTCCCCTCGGGGGTACTAGCACCCCTCAAGAGACCCAGTACTTC
CASSPLGGTSTPQETQYF
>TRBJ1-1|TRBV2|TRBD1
TGTGCCAGCAGGATCCGACAGGGTCCGAACACTGAAGCTTTCTTT
CASRIRQGPNTEAFF
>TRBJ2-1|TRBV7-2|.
TGTGCCAGCAGCTTAGGCACTGGCAGGACCACCTACAATGAGCAGTTCTTC
CASSLGTGRTTYNEQFF
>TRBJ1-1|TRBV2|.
TGTGCCAGCAGACCTCGACACGGGATGAACACTGAAGCTTTCTTT
CASRPRHGMNTEAFF
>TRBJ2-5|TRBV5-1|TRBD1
TGCGCCAGCAGCTCTGTGACAGGGGTAGAGACCCAGTACTTC
CASSSVTGVETQYF
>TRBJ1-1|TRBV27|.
TGTGCCAGCAGTTTGTCCCGGGACTCTTACACTGAAGCTTTCTTT
CASSLSRDSYTEAFF